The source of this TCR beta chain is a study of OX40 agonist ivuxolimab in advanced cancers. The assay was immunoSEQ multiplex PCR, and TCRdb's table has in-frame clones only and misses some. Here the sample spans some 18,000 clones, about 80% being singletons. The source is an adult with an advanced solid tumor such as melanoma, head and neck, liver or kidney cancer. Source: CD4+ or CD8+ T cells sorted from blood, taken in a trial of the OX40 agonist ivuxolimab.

CDR3 sequence reads: CASSQGQGAGAEAFF. In DNA form, the CDR3 reads TGCGCCAGCAGCCAAGGACAGGGGGCGGGGGCTGAAGCTTTCTTT. The genes are TRBV4-1 and TRBJ1-1; 10 bases map to TRBD1. CDR1 MGHRA and CDR2 YSYEKL come from the germline V gene. J was trimmed by 6 bases and V by 1 base; bases with no gene match: 5. This CDR3 comprises 15 residues.